The present entry profiles one TCR beta chain with its context. Its matching antigen is unknown. This sample stems from a study of CD8+ T cells in alopecia areata. Findings of the study overall: Lesional tissue from the scalp (especially in alopecia totalis/universalis) showed higher clonality than normal scalp.

This CDR3 region has 15 residues. Germline CDR1 and CDR2: SGHNT and YYREEE (reference sequence). V lost 4 bases to trimming and J lost 1 base, with 14 bases between them. Sequencing used cDNA as its template, made by extracting RNA and reverse transcribing it. Produced via immunoSEQ multiplex PCR; TCRdb's table is partial and in-frame only. The table lists about 110,000 clones, approximately 60% of them singletons. The TCR comes from a human donor in good health. Sequencing was carried out using CD8+ T cells sorted from blood. This rearrangement joins TRBV5-4 to TRBJ1-1; no reliable D call. Here the CDR3 DNA reads TGTGCCAGCAGCACAGTCAACGACGGGAACACTGAAGCTTTCTTT. It yields the protein CASSTVNDGNTEAFF. Full variable domain (remainder filled in from reference TRBV5-4 and TRBJ1-1): ETGVTQSPTHLIKTRGQQVTLRCSSQSGHNTVSWYQQALGQGPQFIFQYYREEENGRGNFPPRFSGLQFPNYSSELNVNALELDDSALYLCASSTVNDGNTEAFFGQGTRLTVV.